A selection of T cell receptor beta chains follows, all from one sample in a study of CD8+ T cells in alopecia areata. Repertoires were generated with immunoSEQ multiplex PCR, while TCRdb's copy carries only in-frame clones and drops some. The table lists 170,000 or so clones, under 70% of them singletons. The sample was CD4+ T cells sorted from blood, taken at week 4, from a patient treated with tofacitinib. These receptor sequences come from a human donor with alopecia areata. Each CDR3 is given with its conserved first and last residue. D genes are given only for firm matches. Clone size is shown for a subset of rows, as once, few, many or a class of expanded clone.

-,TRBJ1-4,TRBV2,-,TGTGCCAGCAGTGACGAGGGAGGTGAAAAACTGTTTTTT,CASSDEGGEKLFF
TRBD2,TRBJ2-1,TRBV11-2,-,TGTGCCAGCAGCTTAGCCCCGGGAGGCAATGAGCAGTTCTTC,CASSLAPGGNEQFF
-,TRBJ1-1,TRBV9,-,TGTGCCAGCAGCGTAGAGATGAACACTGAAGCTTTCTTT,CASSVEMNTEAFF
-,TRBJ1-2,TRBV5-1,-,TGCGCCAGCAGCTTGAGAGGGGTTAACTATGGCTACACCTTC,CASSLRGVNYGYTF
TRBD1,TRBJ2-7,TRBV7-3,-,TGTGCCAGCAGGCGCCTGGGGGACAGGGCCCACGAGCAGTACTTC,CASRRLGDRAHEQYF
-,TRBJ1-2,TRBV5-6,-,TGTGCCAGCAGCTTGAATTGGGGACATGGCTACACCTTC,CASSLNWGHGYTF
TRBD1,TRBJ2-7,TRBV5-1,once,TGCGCCAGCAGCTTGGGGGGACAGCTACTATCCTACGAGCAGTACTTC,CASSLGGQLLSYEQYF
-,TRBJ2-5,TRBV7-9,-,TGTGCCAGCAGCCCCGACAGGCAAGAGACCCAGTACTTC,CASSPDRQETQYF
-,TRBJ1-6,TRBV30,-,TGTGCCTGGAGCGGGCAGGGATTTACTTCACCCCTCCACTTT,CAWSGQGFTSPLHF
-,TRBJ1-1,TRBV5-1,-,TGCGCCAGCAGCTTCCTCTTGAACACTGAAGCTTTCTTT,CASSFLLNTEAFF
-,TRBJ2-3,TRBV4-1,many,TGCGCCAGCAGCCAAGATTTTCAGAGCACGTCATCGGATACGCAGTATTTT,CASSQDFQSTSSDTQYF
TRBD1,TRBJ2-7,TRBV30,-,TGTGCCTGGAGTCGACAGGGGGCCGACGAGCAGTACTTC,CAWSRQGADEQYF
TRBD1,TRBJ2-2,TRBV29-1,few,TGCAGCGTTGAATCTACAGGGGGCCCGAACACCGGGGAGCTGTTTTTT,CSVESTGGPNTGELFF
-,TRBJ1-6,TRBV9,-,TGTGCCAGCAGCGCTGGACAAGATTCACCCCTCCACTTT,CASSAGQDSPLHF
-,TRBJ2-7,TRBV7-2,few,TGTGCCAGCAGCTTAGCACGACAGACCTACGAGCAGTACTTC,CASSLARQTYEQYF
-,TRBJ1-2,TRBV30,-,TGTGCCTGCGGAGGGGGCTACACCTTC,CACGGGYTF
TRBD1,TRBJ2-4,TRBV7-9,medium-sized,TGTGCCAGCAGCTTAAAGGGGGCAAAGAACATTCAGTACTTC,CASSLKGAKNIQYF
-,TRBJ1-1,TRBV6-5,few,TGTGCCAGCAGTTACACCGGGGGGACGACTGAAGCTTTCTTT,CASSYTGGTTEAFF
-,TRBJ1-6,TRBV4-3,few,TGCGCCAGCAGCCAAGATCCGGGCGGGACGGATTCACCCCTCCACTTT,CASSQDPGGTDSPLHF
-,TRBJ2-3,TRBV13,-,TGTGCCAGCAGCCCCAGGAGGGCCGTCGGGGATACGCAGTATTTT,CASSPRRAVGDTQYF
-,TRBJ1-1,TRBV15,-,TGTGCCACCAGCAGAGATGGGCGGGGGGAAGCTTTCTTT,CATSRDGRGEAFF
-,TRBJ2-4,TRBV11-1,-,TGTGCCAGCAGCTTAAGGGGGGCCAAAAACATTCAGTACTTC,CASSLRGAKNIQYF
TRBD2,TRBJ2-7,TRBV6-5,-,TGTGCCAGCAGTTCCCCCCGACTAGCAGAGTACGAGCAGTACTTC,CASSSPRLAEYEQYF
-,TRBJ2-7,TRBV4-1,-,TGCGCCAGCATGGGATGGGGTGGTAGTTCCTACGAGCAGTACTTC,CASMGWGGSSYEQYF
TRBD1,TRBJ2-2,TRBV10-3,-,TGTGCCATCAGTGGGGGACAGGCCACCGGGGAGCTGTTTTTT,CAISGGQATGELFF
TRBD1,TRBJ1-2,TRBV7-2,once,TGTGCCAGCAGCGAGGCAGGGGGCAAGAACTATGGCTACACCTTC,CASSEAGGKNYGYTF
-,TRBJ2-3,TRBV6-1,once,TGTGCCACCCAGAGGGGACGGCGCACAGATACGCAGTATTTT,CATQRGRRTDTQYF
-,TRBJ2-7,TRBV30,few,TGTGCCTGGAGTCTCAGCTCCTACGAGCAGTACTTC,CAWSLSSYEQYF